The clone carrying this T cell receptor (beta chain) was observed a few times. Its specificity is not known. TCRdb used MiXCR to reprocess the RACE reads, holding one entry per CDR3 protein. The sample has 100,000 to 150,000 distinct CDR3 sequences, approximately 10% seen once. This entry comes from a study of human T cells and chemical hapten exposure. The study, taken as a whole, reports: DPC sensitization produced no change in TCRs with frequency above 1 in 1000.

As for time point: patch test 3, about 24 weeks after DPC sensitization. Documented treatment: therapeutic diphenylcyclopropenone sensitization with weekly scalp DPC. Drawing of blood took place ahead of applying each patch test. V lost 7 bases to trimming and J lost 13 bases, with 16 bases between them. Per the germline V gene, CDR1 is MDHEN and CDR2 is SYDVKM. This CDR3 region has 11 residues. The chain couples TRBV28 to TRBJ2-5; tentative D call: TRBD1 (6 bases). The TCR was taken from a woman aged 45-65 years with alopecia areata. Some clones in this sample may be carry-over from other donors' samples. Source: whole blood, taken in connection with sensitization to the hapten diphenylcyclopropenone (DPC). CDR3 residues: CASTEGDIRYF. In nucleotides, the CDR3 is TGTGCCAGCACCGAGGGGGACATTCGGTACTTC. Full variable domain (remainder filled in from reference TRBV28 and TRBJ2-5): DVKVTQSSRYLVKRTGEKVFLECVQDMDHENMFWYRQDPGLGLRLIYFSYDVKMKEKGDIPEGYSVSREKKERFSLILESASTNQTSMYLCASTEGDIRYFGPGTRLLVL.